These T cell receptor beta chains were read from a single sample in a study of blood T cell repertoires in COVID-19. Produced via immunoSEQ multiplex PCR; TCRdb's table is partial and in-frame only. The repertoire includes 35,000 to 45,000 clones, around nine tenths of them detected once, and approximately 32% sits in the top ten. Sequenced input: peripheral blood. These receptors all stem from a man in his 70s with active COVID-19. CDR3s include the opening cysteine and the closing phenylalanine or tryptophan. Fields, in order: V gene, clone size, CDR3 protein. For some rows the clone size is stated as once, few or many, or as a class when expanded; others skip it.

v_call: TRBV5-1; clone_size: NA; cdr3_aa: CASSPETATVGYTF
v_call: TRBV19; clone_size: NA; cdr3_aa: CASSIPGQARLYEQYF
v_call: TRBV2; clone_size: NA; cdr3_aa: CASRRGGAVGELFF
v_call: TRBV11-2; clone_size: NA; cdr3_aa: CASSLVAGANNEQFF
v_call: TRBV28; clone_size: NA; cdr3_aa: CASRGGTDTQYF
v_call: TRBV2; clone_size: NA; cdr3_aa: CASSSDRGGNYGYTF
v_call: TRBV10-3; clone_size: once; cdr3_aa: CAISTAGGEADTQYF
v_call: TRBV19; clone_size: NA; cdr3_aa: CASSRGLAGVLGTDTQYF
v_call: TRBV18; clone_size: NA; cdr3_aa: CASSPPWGRSTEAFF
v_call: TRBV7-9; clone_size: NA; cdr3_aa: CASSPPGARSYNEQFF
v_call: TRBV18; clone_size: NA; cdr3_aa: CASSPRAGSYNEQFF
v_call: TRBV13; clone_size: NA; cdr3_aa: CASSQAEGNEKLFF
v_call: TRBV19; clone_size: NA; cdr3_aa: CASSIQGNSPLHF
v_call: TRBV7-3; clone_size: NA; cdr3_aa: CASSSPMTGGAAGELFF
v_call: TRBV5-8; clone_size: NA; cdr3_aa: CASSFLQGAGETQYF
v_call: TRBV29-1; clone_size: NA; cdr3_aa: CSVVSGEKETQYF
v_call: TRBV28; clone_size: few; cdr3_aa: CASKPQFNSHTGELFF